The 29 T cell receptor beta chains below all came from one sample that was sequenced in a study of blood T cell repertoires in COVID-19. The table came from immunoSEQ multiplex PCR; TCRdb's copy has only in-frame clones and leaves some out. The sample lists around 470,000 clones, less than 95% occurring once. Sequences were obtained from PBMCs or T cells enriched from blood (not recorded which). Every receptor here comes from a man younger than 30 who had recovered from COVID-19.

This clone was observed a handful of times. CDR3: CASSALAGTGELFF. The DNA for the CDR3 is TGCGCCAGCAGCGCGCTAGCGGGCACCGGGGAGCTGTTTTTT. The chain is built from TRBV10-1 and TRBJ2-2; TRBD2 aligns across 8 bases. Germline V gives CDR1 WNHNN, CDR2 SYGVQD (reference sequence). The CDR3 contains 14 residues. V trimming: 6 bases; J trimming: 4 bases; junction bases outside the gene matches: 4.

The chain has TRBV5-1 and TRBJ1-1; D not resolved. Between the trimmed V and J ends, which lost 0 bases and 4 bases, there was a span of 13 bases. The CDR3 is 15 amino acids. Per germline, CDR1 SGHRS and CDR2 YFSETQ. The CDR3 region is CASSLVSGLGTEAFF. Written as DNA, the CDR3 is TGCGCCAGCAGCTTGGTCTCGGGATTAGGCACTGAAGCTTTCTTT.

In its sample, this clone was seen a few times. The chain links TRBV5-4 to TRBJ2-2; D not certain. Trimming removed 0 bases from V and 3 bases from J, with 3 bases in between. CDR3 size: 13 residues. The germline V gene has CDR1 SGHNT and CDR2 YYREEE (reference sequence). CDR3 sequence (DNA): TGTGCCAGCAGCTTGGTCGACACCGGGGAGCTGTTTTTT. It codes for CASSLVDTGELFF. The full variable domain, its missing parts supplied by reference TRBV5-4 and TRBJ2-2, is ETGVTQSPTHLIKTRGQQVTLRCSSQSGHNTVSWYQQALGQGPQFIFQYYREEENGRGNFPPRFSGLQFPNYSSELNVNALELDDSALYLCASSLVDTGELFFGEGSRLTVL.

This clone was found many times. CDR3 sequence reads: CASRDSQLNQPQHF. As DNA, the CDR3 is TGTGCCAGCAGGGACAGCCAACTCAATCAGCCCCAGCATTTT. V gene TRBV27 combines with J gene TRBJ1-5; TRBD1 is a possible D gene (6 bases). Germline CDR1 reads MNHEY; CDR2 reads SMNVEV (reference sequence). Trimming left V 6 bases short and J 3 bases short, with 12 bases between. The CDR3 spans 14 residues.

The chain joins TRBV28 to TRBJ2-1, with unresolved D. CDR1 and CDR2 (germline): MDHEN, SYDVKM. There are 12 residues in the CDR3. Deletions cut 0 bases from V and 9 bases from J, with 6 bases between. The CDR3 spells CASSLWPGEQFF. CDR3 bases: TGTGCCAGCAGTTTATGGCCCGGTGAGCAGTTCTTC.

The chain's CDR3 is CASTGQDGEQYF. CDR3 coding DNA: TGTGCCAGCACTGGACAGGATGGCGAGCAGTACTTC. The chain uses TRBV2 and TRBJ2-7, with 7 nucleotides matching TRBD1. The V and J ends lost 7 bases and 6 bases, in that order; junction bases with no gene match: 6. The CDR3 loop spans 12 amino acids. Germline assignment: CDR1 SNHLY and CDR2 FYNNEI.

This clone was seen a few times. The chain links TRBV25-1 to TRBJ2-7; 9 positions agree with TRBD1. This CDR3 region has 14 residues. V lost 4 bases and J lost 5; bases outside the gene matches: 6. CDR1 and CDR2 from the germline V gene are MGHDK and SYGVNS. The CDR3 region is CASSAAGTGNEQYF. DNA of the CDR3: TGTGCCAGCAGTGCGGCCGGGACAGGGAACGAGCAGTACTTC.

This clone was detected only a few times. J is TRBJ2-3 and V is TRBV10-1; D is possibly TRBD2 (6 bases). V lost 3 bases, J lost 8 bases, and 27 bases lay in between. This CDR3 region has 18 residues. Germline V gene data show CDR1 as WNHNN and CDR2 as SYGVQD (reference sequence). This CDR3 reads CASSDSSAGILGGVTQYF. CDR3 DNA: TGCGCCAGCAGTGATTCAAGCGCGGGAATCTTGGGCGGTGTTACGCAGTATTTT.

The J gene is TRBJ2-7, the V gene TRBV4-1; TRBD1 agrees at 9 bases. After removal of 4 bases from V and 3 bases from J, the junction contained 10 bases not matched to a gene. The CDR3 sequence is 16 residues long. Per germline, CDR1 MGHRA and CDR2 YSYEKL. The CDR3 loop reads CASSRVPGQGIYEQYF. The CDR3 coding sequence is TGCGCCAGCAGCCGGGTCCCGGGACAGGGAATCTACGAGCAGTACTTC.

The rearrangement links TRBV3-1 (or the pseudogene TRBV3-2) to TRBJ2-3, with 7 bases lining up with TRBD1. After removal of 6 bases from V and 6 bases from J, the junction contained 9 bases not matched to a gene. The CDR3 loop spans 14 amino acids. Germline values: CDR1 LGHDT, CDR2 YNNKEL (reference sequence). The CDR3 loop is CASRLTGVSDTQYF. The CDR3 DNA sequence: TGTGCCAGCAGACTTACAGGGGTCTCCGATACGCAGTATTTT.

This chain links TRBV15 with TRBJ2-3; weak D call: TRBD2 (6 bases). Looked up from germline, CDR1 is LNHNV and CDR2 is YYDKDF (reference sequence). The CDR3 has 16 amino acids. V was trimmed by 0 bases and J by 3 bases, leaving 13 bases between them. CDR3 sequence (DNA): TGTGCCACCAGCAGAGACATTTACGGAGGGACAGATACGCAGTATTTT. Its protein is CATSRDIYGGTDTQYF.

The chain carries TRBV5-1 and TRBJ1-1, with 9 positions matching TRBD1. Looked up from germline, CDR1 is SGHRS and CDR2 is YFSETQ. The CDR3 length is 14 residues. V dropped 4 bases and J dropped 6; count of bases not matched to a gene: 7. The CDR3 bases are TGCGCCAGCAGCCACGGGACAGGGCAGGCTGAAGCTTTCTTT. Translated: CASSHGTGQAEAFF.

The chain recombines TRBV6-5 with TRBJ1-6; possibly TRBD1 for D (5 bases). CDR3 size: 15 residues. CDR1 is MNHEY and CDR2 is SVGAGI in the germline V gene. V gave up 5 bases and J gave up 7 bases, with 15 bases separating them. CDR3 coding DNA: TGTGCCAGCAGTCCCCCCCCAGGGCGGAATTCACCCCTCCACTTT. This encodes CASSPPPGRNSPLHF.

The chain joins TRBV5-1 to TRBJ2-1; 16 bases fit TRBD2. The CDR3 is made up of 20 amino acids. Germline trimming cut 0 bases from V and 5 bases from J; bases unmatched to any gene: 11. Germline V gene lookup returns CDR1 SGHRS and CDR2 YFSETQ. The CDR3 region has the DNA TGCGCCAGCAGCTTGGTAATGGGACTAGCGGGAGGGGGTCCCAACAATGAGCAGTTCTTC. This codes for CASSLVMGLAGGGPNNEQFF.

This clone was observed a handful of times. The chain carries TRBV5-6 and TRBJ2-2, with D possibly TRBD2 on 6 matching bases. The germline V and J ends were trimmed by 4 bases and 3 bases, with 16 bases remaining between them. Per germline, CDR1 SGHDT and CDR2 YYEEEE. The CDR3 extends over 16 amino acids. The CDR3 here is CASSPGPGLYTGELFF. CDR3 in DNA: TGTGCCAGCAGCCCCGGCCCGGGACTCTACACCGGGGAGCTGTTTTTT.

There are a few counts of this clone. V usage is TRBV5-1 and J usage is TRBJ2-2; TRBD2 matches 10 bases. This CDR3 comprises 15 residues. V shed 4 bases and J 3 bases; nucleotides not matched to a gene: 3. The germline V gene has CDR1 SGHRS and CDR2 YFSETQ. CDR3 DNA sequence: TGCGCCAGCAGCCGTACTAGCGGGGACACCGGGGAGCTGTTTTTT. Translated: CASSRTSGDTGELFF.

This sequence joins TRBV28 and TRBJ2-3; maybe TRBD2 (6 bases). Germline assignment: CDR1 MDHEN and CDR2 SYDVKM. CDR3 size: 12 residues. Trimming shortened V by 6 bases and J by 3 bases, and 7 bases separated the two germline ends. CDR3 in DNA: TGTGCCAGCAGCCTAGCGACAGATACGCAGTATTTT. Translating gives CASSLATDTQYF.

The V gene is TRBV29-1, the J gene TRBJ1-1; unclear D gene. The V gene lost 7 bases and the J gene lost 5 bases, with 14 bases spanning the gap. Per the germline V gene, CDR1 is SQVTM and CDR2 is ANQGSEA. The CDR3 loop spans 12 amino acids. The CDR3 sequence is CSGRAGKTEAFF. CDR3 nucleotides: TGCAGCGGACGGGCCGGGAAGACTGAAGCTTTCTTT.

The CDR3 nucleotides are TGTGCCAGCAGCGGCAGGGTAGGTGAGCAGTTCTTC. Protein sequence: CASSGRVGEQFF. The chain uses TRBV5-4 and TRBJ2-1; a weak D match, TRBD1 (5 bases). The length of the CDR3 is 12 residues. Trimming shortened V by 4 bases and J by 9 bases, and 11 bases separated the two germline ends. Germline-derived CDR1 and CDR2 are SGHNT and YYREEE (reference sequence).

V and J are TRBV5-5 and TRBJ1-3; D uncertain. From germline, CDR1 is SGHKS and CDR2 YYEKEE (reference sequence). The V end was cut by 0 bases, the J end by 5 bases, with 12 bases between. The CDR3 length is 15 residues. The CDR3: CASSLGSPPRNTIYF. The CDR3 DNA reads TGTGCCAGCAGCTTGGGGAGCCCCCCTCGAAACACCATATATTTT.

The count of this clone is one. The chain employs TRBV5-6 and TRBJ1-1; no clear D gene. The germline gives CDR1 SGHDT, CDR2 YYEEEE. V lost 5 bases to trimming and J lost 0 bases, with 17 bases between them. The CDR3 is 16 amino acids. The CDR3 nucleotides read TGTGCCAGCAGTACTAAACTCCCACACCTGAACACTGAAGCTTTCTTT. Translated: CASSTKLPHLNTEAFF.

The chain uses TRBV5-4 and TRBJ1-1, with no clear D. CDR1 and CDR2 from the germline V gene are SGHNT and YYREEE (reference sequence). CDR3 size: 14 residues. Trimming stripped 5 bases from V and 3 bases from J, with 14 bases between. This CDR3 reads CASRAGWWDTEAFF. The CDR3 bases are TGTGCCAGCAGGGCCGGGTGGTGGGACACTGAAGCTTTCTTT.

The rearrangement uses TRBV5-5 and TRBJ2-2; 8 positions agree with TRBD1. The CDR3 sequence is 15 residues long. The germline V gene has CDR1 SGHKS and CDR2 YYEKEE (reference sequence). With V trimmed by 5 bases and J by 3 bases, 6 bases remained unmatched. This CDR3 reads CASRGAGGYTGELFF. The CDR3 coding sequence is TGTGCCAGCAGGGGCGCAGGGGGCTACACCGGGGAGCTGTTTTTT.

The chain couples TRBV29-1 to TRBJ1-3; 7 bases agree with TRBD1. With 6 bases clipped from V and 3 bases from J, the junction kept 2 bases outside the gene matches. From germline, CDR1 is SQVTM and CDR2 ANQGSEA. This CDR3 contains 12 residues. CDR3 amino acids: CSVGTDGNTIYF. As DNA, the CDR3 is TGCAGCGTGGGGACAGATGGAAACACCATATATTTT.

V gene TRBV3-1 (or the pseudogene TRBV3-2) combines with J gene TRBJ2-7; 10 bases match TRBD1. The length of the CDR3 is 15 residues. Trimming cost V 2 bases and J 6 bases; bases outside gene matches: 7. Germline V CDR1 and CDR2: LGHDT, YNNKEL (reference sequence). CDR3 residues: CASSQSGTGVSEQYF. In DNA form, the CDR3 reads TGTGCCAGCAGCCAATCCGGGACAGGGGTTTCCGAGCAGTACTTC.

The CDR3 nucleotides read TGTGCCTGGAGTTATAGTCTAGAAGATGAGCAGTTCTTC. Translation gives CAWSYSLEDEQFF. The chain recombines TRBV30 with TRBJ2-1; the D is unclear. The CDR3 is 13 residues long. Germline values: CDR1 GTSNPN, CDR2 SVGIG (reference sequence). The ends were cut back, 2 bases at V and 8 bases at J, with 13 bases in the middle.

The rearrangement joins TRBV4-1 to TRBJ2-1; 8 bases are a match to TRBD2. With V trimmed by 1 base and J by 7 bases, 6 bases remained unmatched. There are 15 residues in the CDR3. The germline V gene encodes CDR1 MGHRA and CDR2 YSYEKL. The CDR3: CASSQGRLAMNEQFF. In DNA form, the CDR3 reads TGCGCCAGCAGCCAAGGGCGACTAGCGATGAATGAGCAGTTCTTC.

This clone was detected only a few times. The chain carries TRBV21-1 and TRBJ1-5; the table gives TRBD1 as D, unverified against the DNA. TRBV21-1 is noted as a pseudogene. The CDR3 sequence is 20 residues long. CDR3 region: CASSKVGTGDRQYSNQPQHF. For the CDR3, the DNA is TGTGCCAGCAGCAAAGTTGGGACAGGGGACCGCCAGTATAGCAATCAGCCCCAGCATTTT.

A single count supports this clone. The gene calls are TRBV7-9 and TRBJ1-3; tentative D call: TRBD1 (5 bases). Germline V lookup: CDR1 SEHNR, CDR2 FQNEAQ (reference sequence). This CDR3 is 19 amino acids long. Trimming shortened V by 6 bases and J by 0 bases, and 24 bases separated the two germline ends. The CDR3 DNA is TGTGCCAGCAGACCAAACTACAGATCCAGGGAAAGCTCTGGAAACACCATATATTTT. Residues: CASRPNYRSRESSGNTIYF.